This T cell receptor (beta chain) was documented in a study of human T cells and chemical hapten exposure. The overall study: Sensitization was performed using 2% DPC on a 2 cm by 2 cm upper inner arm skin site. Broader study findings: Expanded TCRs made up significantly more big CDR3 similarity clusters than controls did. PT1 expanded TCR numbers tracked positively with patch test score.

Details on this clonotype: As yet, its antigen is unknown.

TCRdb called the RACE reads again in MiXCR, with one record for every CDR3 protein. The profile covers roughly 360,000 distinct CDR3 sequences, with about 4.4% appearing a single time and approximately 2.3% taken by the ten largest. The CDR3 spans 15 residues. Looked up from germline, CDR1 is KGHSH and CDR2 is LQKENI. V shed 6 bases and J shed 2 bases, with 16 bases lying between them. Noted time point: patch test 1, 2 weeks after DPC sensitization. Treatment denoted: therapeutic diphenylcyclopropenone sensitization with weekly scalp DPC. The source was whole blood, collected in connection with sensitization to the hapten diphenylcyclopropenone (DPC). The J gene is TRBJ2-5, the V gene TRBV18; D unresolved. This receptor was obtained from a woman between 45 and 65 years old with alopecia areata. Some clones in this sample may be carry-over from other donors' samples. The CDR3 here is CASSTSSLQQETQYF. Written as DNA, the CDR3 is TGTGCCAGCTCCACGTCGAGTCTGCAACAAGAGACCCAGTACTTC.